The present T cell receptor (beta chain) was sequenced within a study of blood T cell repertoires in COVID-19. The wider study: There were acute and convalescent COVID-19 samples, and they came from the United States, Italy and Spain.

The CDR3 is 12 residues long. V lost 6 bases to trimming and J lost 4 bases, with 7 bases between them. Looked up from germline, CDR1 is SNHLY and CDR2 is FYNNEI. This clone showed up just once. TCRdb's table, derived via immunoSEQ multiplex PCR, lists solely in-frame clones and lacks some. This sample has around 61,000 clones, with under 90% found just once. The gene calls are TRBV2 and TRBJ1-3, with D perhaps TRBD1 (5 bases). The sample taken for sequencing was peripheral blood. The sequence was obtained from a man between 45 and 60 years old with active COVID-19. The CDR3 nucleotides are TGTGCCAGCAGAGCAGGGGGAAACACCATATATTTT. Translation: CASRAGGNTIYF.